These 25 T cell receptor beta chains originate from one sample sequenced in a study of T-cell memory formation after mild COVID-19. TCRdb re-called the 5' RACE reads with MiXCR, one entry per CDR3 protein. This repertoire shows roughly 410,000 distinct CDR3 sequences, approximately 25% found once; its top ten account for about 10%. Source material: PBMCs or a T cell subset sorted from them (not recorded which). The receptors shown here come from an adult woman who had mild COVID-19 (a few samples of this study predate the infection). Cell type and time point are not known.

This clonotype was counted only a few times. V gene TRBV27 combines with J gene TRBJ1-5; TRBD1 is a possible D gene (5 bases). Germline lookup yields CDR1 MNHEY and CDR2 SMNVEV (reference sequence). V was clipped by 5 bases and J by 6 bases, with 14 bases between them. The length of the CDR3 is 14 residues. The CDR3 here is CASSILGVGQPQHF. In DNA form, the CDR3 reads TGTGCCAGCAGTATCCTGGGGGTCGGTCAGCCCCAGCATTTT.

V usage is TRBV6-5 and J usage is TRBJ2-7; TRBD1 agrees at 9 bases. J was trimmed by 7 bases and V by 6 bases; bases with no gene match: 7. Germline CDR1 reads MNHEY; CDR2 reads SVGAGI. This CDR3 spans 13 amino acids. This CDR3 reads CASSRDRAGEQYF. Written as DNA, the CDR3 is TGTGCCAGCAGCCGGGACAGGGCTGGGGAGCAGTACTTC.

This clonotype was detected many times. This chain links TRBV7-8 with TRBJ2-2, with 7 positions matching TRBD2. V gave up 5 bases and J gave up 4 bases; unmatched junction bases: 7. This CDR3 has 15 amino acids. CDR1 and CDR2 (germline): SGHVS, FQNEAQ. The CDR3 DNA is TGTGCCAGCAGCCTTGGACTAGAGGGCACCGGGGAGCTGTTTTTT. Its protein is CASSLGLEGTGELFF.

The V and J genes are TRBV30 and TRBJ2-7; 10 bases are a match to TRBD2. Germline V gene lookup returns CDR1 GTSNPN and CDR2 SVGIG (reference sequence). This CDR3 contains 15 residues. V lost 4 bases to trimming and J lost 2 bases; unmatched junction nucleotides: 8. DNA of the CDR3: TGTGCCTGGATGGCTAGCGGGAGAACTGCCTACGAGCAGTACTTC. This sequence encodes CAWMASGRTAYEQYF.

This clonotype was counted many times. J is TRBJ2-7 and V is TRBV3-1, with 7 bases identical to TRBD1. The V gene's germline CDR1 is LGHDT and CDR2 YNNKEL (reference sequence). Germline trimming cut 0 bases from V and 1 base from J; bases unmatched to any gene: 6. The CDR3 totals 16 residues. In DNA, the CDR3 is TGTGCCAGCAGCCAAGATGTCGGGACAGCTTCCTACGAGCAGTACTTC. Its protein is CASSQDVGTASYEQYF.

The CDR3 DNA follows: TGCAGTGCTCTGGAGGGTCGGGGATACGAGCAGTACTTC. Translation: CSALEGRGYEQYF. This sequence joins TRBV20-1 and TRBJ2-7, with D possibly matching TRBD2 (6 bases). Germline CDR1 reads DFQATT; CDR2 reads SNEGSKA (reference sequence). The ends were cut back, 5 bases at V and 4 bases at J, with 15 bases in the middle. The length of the CDR3 is 13 residues.

The table lists this clonotype with a few counts. V gene TRBV7-6 combines with J gene TRBJ2-1; the D is unclear. The CDR3 spans 15 residues. V was cut by 3 bases and J by 0 bases, with 9 bases left in between. Germline CDR1 SGHVS, CDR2 FNYEAQ. Here the CDR3 reads CASSFRPPSYNEQFF. DNA of the CDR3: TGTGCCAGCAGCTTCCGGCCCCCCTCCTACAATGAGCAGTTCTTC.

This clonotype was counted only a few times. The chain's CDR3 is CASSFQSGNEQFF. The CDR3 DNA reads TGTGCCAGCAGTTTTCAATCTGGCAATGAGCAGTTCTTC. The rearrangement joins TRBV6-5 to TRBJ2-1, with D hard to call. Trimming pared 4 bases from V and 6 bases from J, leaving 10 bases between. The germline V gene has CDR1 MNHEY and CDR2 SVGAGI. The CDR3 is made up of 13 amino acids.

This sequence joins TRBV6-1 and TRBJ2-7; no reliable D call. CDR1 is MNHNS and CDR2 is SASEGT in the germline V gene. The CDR3 consists of 13 residues. Trimming cost V 3 bases and J 2 bases, with 8 bases left between them. The CDR3 reads CASSDWRPYEQYF. In DNA, the CDR3 is TGTGCCAGCAGTGATTGGCGCCCCTACGAGCAGTACTTC.

The DNA of the CDR3 is TGTGCCAGCAGCCTGAGCGTACGGACTGAAGCTTTCTTT. Its translation: CASSLSVRTEAFF. The genes are TRBV7-8 and TRBJ1-1, with D hard to call. The CDR3 is 13 amino acids. V lost 5 bases, J lost 5 bases, and 12 bases lay in between. From germline, CDR1 is SGHVS and CDR2 FQNEAQ.

In this sample, this clonotype turned up a few times. The gene calls are TRBV7-9 and TRBJ2-7; 10 bases map to TRBD2. Trimming cost V 5 bases and J 3 bases; bases outside gene matches: 1. The germline V gene encodes CDR1 SEHNR and CDR2 FQNEAQ (reference sequence). The CDR3 contains 13 residues. The CDR3 nucleotides are TGTGCCAGCAGCGGACTAGCGGTCTACGAGCAGTACTTC. It specifies CASSGLAVYEQYF.

The chain links TRBV7-3 to TRBJ2-7; D gene uncertain. V dropped 5 bases and J dropped 0 bases, with 11 bases sitting between them. The germline CDR1 and CDR2 sequences are SGHTA and FQGTGA. This CDR3 contains 14 residues. The CDR3 spells CASSTLGSSYEQYF. The CDR3 DNA is TGTGCCAGCAGCACGCTAGGCAGCTCCTACGAGCAGTACTTC.

The chain recombines TRBV7-2 with TRBJ2-1, with 8 positions matching TRBD2. The length of the CDR3 is 14 residues. Germline assignment: CDR1 SGHTA and CDR2 FQGNSA. V shed 7 bases and J 9 bases; nucleotides not matched to a gene: 11. CDR3 DNA sequence: TGTGCCAGCACCCACGGGAGGGTTGGCGCTGAGCAGTTCTTC. Protein product: CASTHGRVGAEQFF. The entire variable domain, with the rest obtained from reference TRBV7-2 and TRBJ2-1, is as follows: GAGVSQSPSNKVTEKGKDVELRCDPISGHTALYWYRQSLGQGLEFLIYFQGNSAPDKSGLPSDRFSAERTGGSVSTLTIQRTQQEDSAVYLCASTHGRVGAEQFFGPGTRLTVL.

This clonotype was picked up a small number of times. The CDR3 is CASSGQGSSYEQYF. In DNA, the CDR3 is TGCGCCAGCAGCGGACAGGGCTCGTCCTACGAGCAGTACTTC. J is TRBJ2-7 and V is TRBV5-1, with TRBD1 identical over 8 bases. Germline V lookup: CDR1 SGHRS, CDR2 YFSETQ. This CDR3 has 14 amino acids. The V segment lost 4 bases and the J segment 1 base; nucleotides outside the gene matches: 4. Based on the CDR3 plus reference TRBV5-1 and TRBJ2-7, the full variable domain is KAGVTQTPRYLIKTRGQQVTLSCSPISGHRSVSWYQQTPGQGLQFLFEYFSETQRNKGNFPGRFSGRQFSNSRSEMNVSTLELGDSALYLCASSGQGSSYEQYFGPGTRLTVT.

J is TRBJ2-5 and V is TRBV7-2; 8 bases map to TRBD1. The V segment lost 4 bases and the J segment 8 bases; nucleotides outside the gene matches: 9. CDR1 and CDR2 (germline): SGHTA, FQGNSA. The CDR3 loop spans 14 amino acids. The CDR3 sequence is CASSSQGASRTQYF. The CDR3 region has the DNA TGTGCCAGCAGCTCCCAGGGGGCCAGCCGAACCCAGTACTTC.

This chain connects TRBV3-1 to TRBJ2-1; 9 bases map to TRBD2. The CDR3 is made up of 18 amino acids. Germline V gene lookup returns CDR1 LGHDT and CDR2 YNNKEL (reference sequence). V dropped 5 bases and J dropped 4; count of bases not matched to a gene: 15. The CDR3 region has the DNA TGTGCCAGCAGCTCCGACGGGGCTAGCGGGGATATTTACAATGAGCAGTTCTTC. Translation: CASSSDGASGDIYNEQFF.

The table lists this clonotype with a few counts. The gene calls are TRBV7-9 and TRBJ2-7; 10 bases fit TRBD1. V shed 5 bases, J shed 2 bases, and the junction held 9 bases outside the gene matches. Germline loops: CDR1 SEHNR, CDR2 FQNEAQ (reference sequence). This CDR3 has 16 amino acids. The CDR3 bases are TGTGCCAGCAGCCTACTCCGGGACAGGGGAACCTACGAGCAGTACTTC. As protein: CASSLLRDRGTYEQYF.

This clonotype was counted between two and nine times. The chain combines TRBV12-3 or TRBV12-4 with TRBJ1-3, with 7 bases fitting TRBD1. The CDR3 spans 16 residues. V lost 5 bases, J lost 0 bases, and 7 bases stayed unmatched. The CDR3 DNA follows: TGTGCCAGCAGTCCGCAGGGACAGTTCTCTGGAAACACCATATATTTT. Translation gives CASSPQGQFSGNTIYF.

This clonotype turned up a few times. The chain links TRBV4-3 to TRBJ2-1; TRBD2 aligns across 8 bases. With 0 bases clipped from V and 0 bases from J, the junction kept 1 base outside the gene matches. CDR3 length equals 16 residues. Per germline, CDR1 LGHNA and CDR2 YSLEER. The CDR3 spells CASSQDSGNSYNEQFF. In DNA form, the CDR3 reads TGCGCCAGCAGCCAAGATAGCGGGAACTCCTACAATGAGCAGTTCTTC.

Only a few counts were recorded for this clonotype. V usage is TRBV27 and J usage is TRBJ1-1, with TRBD1 identical over 11 bases. Germline trimming cut 6 bases from V and 5 bases from J; bases unmatched to any gene: 8. This CDR3 has 15 residues. Germline V CDR1 and CDR2: MNHEY, SMNVEV (reference sequence). CDR3 coding DNA: TGTGCCAGCAGCCGGACAGGGGGCGAAGGGACTGAAGCTTTCTTT. Amino acids: CASSRTGGEGTEAFF.

The chain couples TRBV7-9 to TRBJ2-3; TRBD1 agrees at 8 bases. The CDR3 is made up of 16 amino acids. The germline gives CDR1 SEHNR, CDR2 FQNEAQ (reference sequence). The V gene end was trimmed by 5 bases and the J gene end by 2 bases; junction bases not matched to a gene: 9. Here the CDR3 DNA reads TGTGCCAGCAGCCTACTCGGACAGGGTATCACAGATACGCAGTATTTT. Its protein is CASSLLGQGITDTQYF.

V gene TRBV5-1 combines with J gene TRBJ2-1; D perhaps matches TRBD2 (5 bases). The CDR3 spans 17 residues. The V and J ends lost 1 base and 2 bases respectively, with 16 bases between them. CDR1 is SGHRS and CDR2 is YFSETQ in the germline V gene. The CDR3 loop is CASSLLFVATTYNEQFF. The DNA for the CDR3 is TGCGCCAGCAGCTTGTTGTTTGTAGCGACAACCTACAATGAGCAGTTCTTC.

The chain links TRBV7-9 to TRBJ1-2, with TRBD1 matching over 10 bases. Germline trimming cut 1 base from V and 3 bases from J; bases unmatched to any gene: 5. The CDR3 consists of 16 residues. Germline V gives CDR1 SEHNR, CDR2 FQNEAQ (reference sequence). CDR3: CASSLGTGGIDYGYTF. CDR3 nucleotides: TGTGCCAGCAGCTTAGGGACAGGGGGAATTGACTATGGCTACACCTTC. Filled out from reference TRBV7-9 and TRBJ1-2, the complete variable domain reads DTGVSQNPRHKITKRGQNVTFRCDPISEHNRLYWYRQTLGQGPEFLTYFQNEAQLEKSRLLSDRFSAERPKGSFSTLEIQRTEQGDSAMYLCASSLGTGGIDYGYTFGSGTRLTVV.

This clonotype has ten or more counts. This chain's CDR3 is CASSGGTGVNQPQHF. Here the CDR3 DNA reads TGTGCCAGCAGCGGGGGGACAGGGGTTAATCAGCCCCAGCATTTT. The chain employs TRBV7-6 and TRBJ1-5, with 10 bases matching TRBD1. Germline V gives CDR1 SGHVS, CDR2 FNYEAQ. Germline trimming cut 5 bases from V and 4 bases from J; bases unmatched to any gene: 5. This CDR3 is 15 amino acids long.

The rearrangement uses TRBV28 and TRBJ1-2, with 9 bases matching TRBD1. Germline CDR1 is MDHEN and CDR2 is SYDVKM. The CDR3 runs to 15 residues. J lost 7 bases, V lost 6 bases, and 12 bases had no gene match. The CDR3 DNA is TGTGCCAGCAGCACGGGGGGACAGGGAGGTCGTGGCTACACCTTC. Translated, it gives CASSTGGQGGRGYTF.